This passage covers 6 T cell receptor beta chains from one sample sequenced in a study of blood T cell repertoires in COVID-19. Sequencing used immunoSEQ multiplex PCR; TCRdb keeps in-frame clones, though not all of them. The table shows 25,000 to 35,000 clones, with 65% to 70% occurring only once. The specimen was peripheral blood. The receptors derive from a human donor in a cohort sampled during active COVID-19.

This chain links TRBV6-2 or TRBV6-3 with TRBJ1-1, with D tentatively TRBD1 (5 bases). Germline CDR1 reads MNHEY; CDR2 reads SVGEGT. The CDR3 has 13 residues. Trimming removed 0 bases from V and 7 bases from J, with 9 bases in between. The CDR3 DNA reads as TGTGCCAGCAGTTACTCGGGGGAGGTTGAAGCTTTCTTT. Protein: CASSYSGEVEAFF.

The genes are TRBV7-2 and TRBJ1-5; D unresolved. With 0 bases removed from V and 3 bases from J, the gap between germline ends came to 3 bases. CDR1 is SGHTA, CDR2 FQGNSA, per germline. The CDR3 covers 13 residues. The CDR3 loop reads CASSLANNQPQHF. CDR3 in DNA: TGTGCCAGCAGCTTAGCTAACAATCAGCCCCAGCATTTT. The entire variable domain, with the rest obtained from reference TRBV7-2 and TRBJ1-5, is as follows: GAGVSQSPSNKVTEKGKDVELRCDPISGHTALYWYRQSLGQGLEFLIYFQGNSAPDKSGLPSDRFSAERTGGSVSTLTIQRTQQEDSAVYLCASSLANNQPQHFGDGTRLSIL.

The rearrangement uses TRBV27 and TRBJ2-7, with TRBD1 matching over 8 bases. V gave up 5 bases and J gave up 3 bases; unmatched junction bases: 3. The CDR3 runs 13 residues. Germline CDR1 is MNHEY and CDR2 is SMNVEV (reference sequence). The CDR3 reads CASSVGQVYEQYF. DNA of the CDR3: TGTGCCAGCAGTGTGGGACAGGTCTACGAGCAGTACTTC.

The rearrangement links TRBV5-4 to TRBJ1-1; TRBD1 is a possible D gene (6 bases). CDR3 length equals 14 residues. Germline values: CDR1 SGHNT, CDR2 YYREEE (reference sequence). Trimming removed 3 bases from V and 0 bases from J, with 9 bases in between. Written as DNA, the CDR3 is TGTGCCAGCAGCTCTACAGGGCTGAACACTGAAGCTTTCTTT. Translation: CASSSTGLNTEAFF.

The sample holds a few counts of this clone. The rearrangement uses TRBV5-5 and TRBJ2-1; no clear D gene. Germline CDR1 is SGHKS and CDR2 is YYEKEE (reference sequence). The CDR3 loop spans 16 amino acids. Between the trimmed V and J ends, which lost 3 bases and 4 bases, there was a span of 17 bases. The CDR3 spells CASSSNGWLTYNEQFF. DNA of the CDR3: TGTGCCAGCAGCTCGAATGGCTGGCTCACATACAATGAGCAGTTCTTC.

The CDR3 loop is CASSIDGTDENSPLHF. The CDR3 coding sequence is TGTGCCAGTAGTATAGATGGGACAGACGAAAATTCACCCCTCCACTTT. This chain uses TRBV19 with TRBJ1-6; 7 bases align to TRBD1. V was pared by 0 bases and J by 7 bases, with 6 bases of the junction left unmatched. The CDR3 spans 16 residues. CDR1 and CDR2 from the germline V gene are LNHDA and SQIVND (reference sequence).